This TCR beta chain was identified during a study of cytomegalovirus exposure and HLA in healthy donors. Method: immunoSEQ multiplex PCR; TCRdb's copy keeps in-frame clones and lacks some. The sample has 68,000 or so clones; over 95% are singletons. In germline, CDR1 is SGHTS, CDR2 YDEGEE. The CDR3 runs 11 residues. Trimming stripped 5 bases from V and 5 bases from J, with 7 bases between. A word on this clone: Its target is unknown.

The study, taken as a whole, reports: Both high specificity and high sensitivity reportedly marked the classifier's diagnosis of cytomegalovirus status.

This TCR was recovered from a man aged 18 to 35 in good health and CMV-seronegative. This sequence joins TRBV5-8 and TRBJ1-1, with D maybe TRBD1 (5 bases). Sequences were obtained from PBMCs. CDR3 bases: TGTGCCAGCAGGGGGGGGACTGAAGCTTTCTTT. Protein: CASRGGTEAFF.